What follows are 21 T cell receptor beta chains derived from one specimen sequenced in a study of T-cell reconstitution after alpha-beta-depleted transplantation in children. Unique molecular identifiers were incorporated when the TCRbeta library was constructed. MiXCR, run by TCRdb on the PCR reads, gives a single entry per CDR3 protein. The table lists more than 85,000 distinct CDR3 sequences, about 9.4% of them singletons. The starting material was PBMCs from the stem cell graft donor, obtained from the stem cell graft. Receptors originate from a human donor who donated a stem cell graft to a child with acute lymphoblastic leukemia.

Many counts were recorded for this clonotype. The CDR3 region has the DNA TGTGCCAGCAGTTACCCCGGGAAGACAACCGGGTACGAGCAGTACTTC. This translates into CASSYPGKTTGYEQYF. The chain combines TRBV6-2 or TRBV6-3 with TRBJ2-7, with D tentatively TRBD2 (5 bases). Germline-derived CDR1 and CDR2 are MNHEY and SVGEGT. This CDR3 region has 16 residues. Trimming pared 2 bases from V and 4 bases from J, leaving 18 bases between.

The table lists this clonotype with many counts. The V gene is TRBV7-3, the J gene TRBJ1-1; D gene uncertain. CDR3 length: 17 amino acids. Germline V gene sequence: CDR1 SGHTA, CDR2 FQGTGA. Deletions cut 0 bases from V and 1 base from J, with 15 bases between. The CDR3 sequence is CASSLTTFRRKNTEAFF. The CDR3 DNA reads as TGTGCCAGCAGCTTAACCACCTTTAGGCGGAAGAACACTGAAGCTTTCTTT.

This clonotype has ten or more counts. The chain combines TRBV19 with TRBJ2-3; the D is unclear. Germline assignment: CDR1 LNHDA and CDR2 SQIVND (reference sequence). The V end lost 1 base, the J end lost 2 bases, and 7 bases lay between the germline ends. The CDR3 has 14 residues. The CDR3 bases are TGTGCCAGTAGTATAGTAGGGTCCACAGATACGCAGTATTTT. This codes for CASSIVGSTDTQYF. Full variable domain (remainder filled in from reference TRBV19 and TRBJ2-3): DGGITQSPKYLFRKEGQNVTLSCEQNLNHDAMYWYRQDPGQGLRLIYYSQIVNDFQKGDIAEGYSVSREKKESFPLTVTSAQKNPTAFYLCASSIVGSTDTQYFGPGTRLTVL.

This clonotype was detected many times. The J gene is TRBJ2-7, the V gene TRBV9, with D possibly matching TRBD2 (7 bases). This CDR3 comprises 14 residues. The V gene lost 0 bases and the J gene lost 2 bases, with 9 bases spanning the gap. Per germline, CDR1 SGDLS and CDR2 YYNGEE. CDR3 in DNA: TGTGCCAGCAGCGTAGACGGGGGGCCCTACGAGCAGTACTTC. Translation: CASSVDGGPYEQYF.

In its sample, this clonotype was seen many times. The CDR3 sequence is CASSRAGFWEEKLFF. In DNA form, the CDR3 reads TGCGCCAGCAGCCGCGCAGGCTTTTGGGAAGAAAAACTGTTTTTT. The gene calls are TRBV4-3 and TRBJ1-4; no clear D. The CDR3 length is 15 residues. CDR1 LGHNA and CDR2 YSLEER come from the germline V gene. The V end was cut by 4 bases, the J end by 8 bases, with 17 bases between.

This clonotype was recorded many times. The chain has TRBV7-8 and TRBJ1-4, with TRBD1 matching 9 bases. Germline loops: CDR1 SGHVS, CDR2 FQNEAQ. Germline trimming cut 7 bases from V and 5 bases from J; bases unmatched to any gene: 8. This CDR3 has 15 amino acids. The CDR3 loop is CASNLGQGRNEKLFF. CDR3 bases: TGTGCCAGCAATCTCGGACAGGGGAGGAATGAAAAACTGTTTTTT.

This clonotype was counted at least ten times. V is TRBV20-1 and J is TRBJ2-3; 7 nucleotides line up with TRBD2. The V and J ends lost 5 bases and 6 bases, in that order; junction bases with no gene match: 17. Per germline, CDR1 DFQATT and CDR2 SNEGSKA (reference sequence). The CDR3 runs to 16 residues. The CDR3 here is CSARGRGDSLPDTQYF. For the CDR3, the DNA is TGCAGTGCTCGCGGCCGGGGGGACTCCCTCCCGGATACGCAGTATTTT.

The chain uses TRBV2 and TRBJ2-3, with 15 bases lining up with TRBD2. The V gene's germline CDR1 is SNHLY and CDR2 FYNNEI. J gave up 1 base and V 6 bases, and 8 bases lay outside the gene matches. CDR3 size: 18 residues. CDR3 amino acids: CASRPGTSGGRGTDTQYF. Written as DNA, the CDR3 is TGTGCCAGCAGGCCCGGGACTAGCGGGGGGCGGGGCACAGATACGCAGTATTTT.

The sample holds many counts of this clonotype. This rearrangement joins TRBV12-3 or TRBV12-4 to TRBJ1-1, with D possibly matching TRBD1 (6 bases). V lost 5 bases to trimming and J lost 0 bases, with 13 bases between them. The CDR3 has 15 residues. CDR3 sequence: CASSGGGRMNTEAFF. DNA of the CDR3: TGTGCCAGCAGTGGTGGGGGCCGCATGAACACTGAAGCTTTCTTT.

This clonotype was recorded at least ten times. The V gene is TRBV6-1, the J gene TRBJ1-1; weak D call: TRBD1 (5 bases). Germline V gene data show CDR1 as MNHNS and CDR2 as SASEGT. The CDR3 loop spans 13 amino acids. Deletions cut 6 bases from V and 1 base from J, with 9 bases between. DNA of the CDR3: TGTGCCAGCAGGGCGACAGAGAACACTGAAGCTTTCTTT. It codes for CASRATENTEAFF.

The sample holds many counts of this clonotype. Here the CDR3 DNA reads TGTGCCAGCAGCCAAGGACAGGGGGCCCACACCGGGGAGCTGTTTTTT. Translated, it gives CASSQGQGAHTGELFF. The chain couples TRBV12-3 or TRBV12-4 to TRBJ2-2, with TRBD1 matching over 11 bases. J was trimmed by 3 bases and V by 6 bases; bases with no gene match: 6. The CDR3 runs to 16 residues.

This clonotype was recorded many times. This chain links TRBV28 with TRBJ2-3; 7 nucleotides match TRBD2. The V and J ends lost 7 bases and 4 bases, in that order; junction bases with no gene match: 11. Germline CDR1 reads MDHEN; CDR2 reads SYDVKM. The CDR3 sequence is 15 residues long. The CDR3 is CASTSERESSDTQYF. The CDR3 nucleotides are TGTGCCAGCACCTCCGAGCGGGAAAGCTCAGATACGCAGTATTTT.

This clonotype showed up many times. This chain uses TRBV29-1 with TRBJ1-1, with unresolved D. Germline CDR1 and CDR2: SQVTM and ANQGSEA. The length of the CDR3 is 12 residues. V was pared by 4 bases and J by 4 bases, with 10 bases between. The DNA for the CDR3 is TGCAGCGTTGCGGAATGGGGCACTGAAGCTTTCTTT. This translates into CSVAEWGTEAFF.

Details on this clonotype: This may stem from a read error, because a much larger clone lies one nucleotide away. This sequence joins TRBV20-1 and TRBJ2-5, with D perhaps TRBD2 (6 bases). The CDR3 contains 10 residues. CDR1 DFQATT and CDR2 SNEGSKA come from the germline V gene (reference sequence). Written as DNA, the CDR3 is TGCAGTGCCGACCGGGAGACCCATTACTTC. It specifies CSADRETHYF.

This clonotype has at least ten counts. For the CDR3, the DNA is TGTGCCAGCTCCACTCGGGGGTACCCTCAGCCCCAGCATTTT. Its translation: CASSTRGYPQPQHF. The rearrangement uses TRBV12-3 or TRBV12-4 and TRBJ1-5; possible D gene TRBD1, 5 bases. CDR3 size: 14 residues. Trimming pared 8 bases from V and 6 bases from J, leaving 17 bases between.

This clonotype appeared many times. CDR3: CAWSAQGHTEAFF. CDR3 sequence (DNA): TGTGCCTGGAGTGCGCAGGGTCACACTGAAGCTTTCTTT. The chain has TRBV30 and TRBJ1-1; weak D call: TRBD1 (5 bases). This CDR3 region has 13 residues. Germline lookup yields CDR1 GTSNPN and CDR2 SVGIG (reference sequence). The V gene lost 1 base and the J gene lost 3 bases, with 9 bases spanning the gap. The complete variable domain, with remaining parts taken from reference TRBV30 and TRBJ1-1, reads SQTIHQWPATLVQPVGSPLSLECTVEGTSNPNLYWYRQAAGRGLQLLFYSVGIGQISSEVPQNLSASRPQDRQFILSSKKLLLSDSGFYLCAWSAQGHTEAFFGQGTRLTVV.

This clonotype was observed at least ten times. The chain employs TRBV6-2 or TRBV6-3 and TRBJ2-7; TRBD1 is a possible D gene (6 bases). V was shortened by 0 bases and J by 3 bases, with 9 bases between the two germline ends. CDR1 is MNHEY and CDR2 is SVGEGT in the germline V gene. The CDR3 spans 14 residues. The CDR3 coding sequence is TGTGCCAGCAGTTACTCCAGGGGCCGCTACGAGCAGTACTTC. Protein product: CASSYSRGRYEQYF.

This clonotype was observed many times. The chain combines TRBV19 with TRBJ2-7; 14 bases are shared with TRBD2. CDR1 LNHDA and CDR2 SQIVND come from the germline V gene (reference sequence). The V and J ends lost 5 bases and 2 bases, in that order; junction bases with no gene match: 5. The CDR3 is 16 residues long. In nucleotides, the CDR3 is TGTGCCAGTAGTGCTTCGACTAGCGGGGGGGCCTACGAGCAGTACTTC. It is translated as CASSASTSGGAYEQYF.

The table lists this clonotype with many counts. The CDR3 DNA follows: TGTGCCAGCAGCCCCGGGAGACAGGGGGCCGGGTTCTTC. Translation gives CASSPGRQGAGFF. The chain recombines TRBV12-3 or TRBV12-4 with TRBJ2-1; TRBD1 agrees at 10 bases. V shed 6 bases, J shed 15 bases, and the junction held 11 bases outside the gene matches. The CDR3 runs to 13 residues.

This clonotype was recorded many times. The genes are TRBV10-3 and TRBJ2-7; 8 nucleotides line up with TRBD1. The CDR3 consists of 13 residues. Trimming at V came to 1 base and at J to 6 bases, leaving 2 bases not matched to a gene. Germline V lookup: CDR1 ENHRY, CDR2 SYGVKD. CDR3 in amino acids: CAISELQGAEQYF. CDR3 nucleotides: TGTGCCATCAGTGAGTTGCAGGGGGCCGAGCAGTACTTC.

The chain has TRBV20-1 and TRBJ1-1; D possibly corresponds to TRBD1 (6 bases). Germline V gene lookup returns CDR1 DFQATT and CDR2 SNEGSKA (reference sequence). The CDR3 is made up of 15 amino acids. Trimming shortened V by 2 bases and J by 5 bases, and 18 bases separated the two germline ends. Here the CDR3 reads CSARLWGGAVTEAFF. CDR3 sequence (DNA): TGCAGTGCTAGACTTTGGGGGGGCGCGGTTACTGAAGCTTTCTTT.